The next 32 T cell receptor beta chains were all read from a single sample in a study of blood T cell repertoires in COVID-19. The protocol was immunoSEQ multiplex PCR, while the TCRdb copy is restricted to in-frame clones and leaves out a portion. The data show fewer than 250,000 clones, around nine tenths seen once. The specimen sequenced was peripheral blood. Every receptor here comes from a middle-aged woman who had recovered from COVID-19.

The rearrangement joins TRBV7-2 to TRBJ2-2; the D gene is possibly TRBD2 (6 bases). The germline V gene has CDR1 SGHTA and CDR2 FQGNSA. This CDR3 spans 17 amino acids. V was cut by 2 bases and J by 5 bases, with 18 bases left in between. In DNA, the CDR3 is TGTGCCAGCAGCTTAAGCACCCCGGGACTTAGAACCGGGGAGCTGTTTTTT. Translating it yields CASSLSTPGLRTGELFF.

The chain links TRBV19 to TRBJ2-7; D is uncertain. CDR3 length: 14 residues. The germline V gene has CDR1 LNHDA and CDR2 SQIVND (reference sequence). Trimming removed 3 bases at V and 0 bases at J, with 9 bases between. CDR3 sequence reads: CASSIRVPSYEQYF. Written as DNA, the CDR3 is TGTGCCAGTAGTATTCGCGTACCCTCCTACGAGCAGTACTTC.

This CDR3 is CSTSLAGQSNTEAFF. CDR3 nucleotide sequence: TGCAGCACTTCCCTGGCGGGGCAGTCGAACACTGAAGCTTTCTTT. The chain joins TRBV29-1 to TRBJ1-1; tentatively, D is TRBD1 (5 bases). Between the trimmed V and J ends, which lost 8 bases and 1 base, there was a span of 20 bases. The CDR3 consists of 15 residues. Germline CDR1 SQVTM, CDR2 ANQGSEA.

J is TRBJ1-2 and V is TRBV7-2; D unresolved. This CDR3 region has 17 residues. CDR1 SGHTA and CDR2 FQGNSA come from the germline V gene. V lost 0 bases and J lost 5, with 19 bases in between. CDR3 amino acids: CASSLATTGSTLYGYTF. The CDR3 nucleotides read TGTGCCAGCAGCTTAGCGACGACGGGTTCGACTTTATATGGCTACACCTTC.

This chain uses TRBV6-2 or TRBV6-3 with TRBJ1-5, with 9 bases matching TRBD1. This CDR3 region has 14 residues. The germline CDR1 and CDR2 sequences are MNHEY and SVGEGT. The J segment lost 5 bases and the V segment lost 5 bases, leaving 4 bases of the junction unmatched. DNA for the CDR3: TGTGCCAGCAGTCACTGGGACAGGGATCAGCCCCAGCATTTT. As protein: CASSHWDRDQPQHF.

The chain recombines TRBV30 with TRBJ2-2, with 8 bases fitting TRBD2. Germline V gene lookup returns CDR1 GTSNPN and CDR2 SVGIG (reference sequence). The CDR3 contains 16 residues. The V segment lost 0 bases and the J segment 4 bases; nucleotides outside the gene matches: 7. CDR3 region: CAWSVPPGTSTGELFF. The DNA of the CDR3 is TGTGCCTGGAGTGTACCCCCCGGGACTAGCACCGGGGAGCTGTTTTTT. The variable domain in full, with the rest retrieved from reference TRBV30 and TRBJ2-2, is SQTIHQWPATLVQPVGSPLSLECTVEGTSNPNLYWYRQAAGRGLQLLFYSVGIGQISSEVPQNLSASRPQDRQFILSSKKLLLSDSGFYLCAWSVPPGTSTGELFFGEGSRLTVL.

V and J are TRBV28 and TRBJ2-7, with D hard to call. Trimming cost V 4 bases and J 5 bases, with 30 bases left between them. Germline V gene data show CDR1 as MDHEN and CDR2 as SYDVKM. There are 19 residues in the CDR3. The CDR3 loop is CASSSHSLVRAQTFNEQYF. The CDR3 DNA sequence: TGTGCCAGCAGTTCCCACAGCCTCGTAAGAGCCCAAACCTTCAACGAGCAGTACTTC.

V gene TRBV7-2 combines with J gene TRBJ2-7; 10 bases align to TRBD2. With 6 bases clipped from V and 1 base from J, the junction kept 6 bases outside the gene matches. The germline CDR1 and CDR2 sequences are SGHTA and FQGNSA. This CDR3 spans 15 amino acids. The CDR3 region is CASSRGTSASYEQYF. In DNA form, the CDR3 reads TGTGCCAGCAGTCGCGGGACTAGCGCGTCCTACGAGCAGTACTTC.

In this sample, this clone turned up once. The gene calls are TRBV11-2 and TRBJ1-2; D remains unclear. Germline V lookup: CDR1 SGHAT, CDR2 FQNNGV. V dropped 0 bases and J dropped 0 bases, with 8 bases sitting between them. CDR3 size: 15 residues. CDR3 bases: TGTGCCAGCAGCTTAGAGAGGAGATCTAACTATGGCTACACCTTC. Translated, it gives CASSLERRSNYGYTF.

The chain recombines TRBV19 with TRBJ2-1, with 9 bases that match TRBD1. CDR1 LNHDA and CDR2 SQIVND come from the germline V gene (reference sequence). V dropped 7 bases and J dropped 7; count of bases not matched to a gene: 11. CDR3 length: 15 amino acids. The CDR3, as DNA: TGTGCCAGTAAGAAAAGCGGACAGGGGCCTAATGAGCAGTTCTTC. Translation gives CASKKSGQGPNEQFF.

The V and J genes are TRBV9 and TRBJ2-3, with a weak D call TRBD1 (6 bases). Germline values: CDR1 SGDLS, CDR2 YYNGEE. Trimming took 2 bases from V and 6 from J, leaving 22 bases between them. The CDR3 length is 17 residues. CDR3 residues: CASSVTGFKGVVDTQYF. The CDR3 DNA follows: TGTGCCAGCAGCGTGACAGGTTTCAAGGGGGTAGTCGATACGCAGTATTTT.

The chain recombines TRBV5-4 with TRBJ2-1; tentative D call: TRBD2 (7 bases). Between the trimmed V and J ends, which lost 4 bases and 4 bases, there was a span of 15 bases. The length of the CDR3 is 15 residues. CDR1 is SGHNT, CDR2 YYREEE, per germline (reference sequence). The CDR3: CASSPGAGEYNEQFF. In nucleotides, the CDR3 is TGTGCCAGCAGCCCGGGGGCGGGAGAGTACAATGAGCAGTTCTTC.

J is TRBJ1-1 and V is TRBV6-1; 8 bases are a match to TRBD1. This CDR3 spans 15 amino acids. Germline V lookup: CDR1 MNHNS, CDR2 SASEGT. J was trimmed by 11 bases and V by 3 bases; bases with no gene match: 14. In DNA, the CDR3 is TGTGCCAGCAGTGAGCCCGGGACAGGAAGCCGGCGGGCTTTCTTT. It translates to CASSEPGTGSRRAFF.

V is TRBV2 and J is TRBJ2-7; 7 nucleotides align to TRBD1. The CDR3 contains 15 residues. Germline values: CDR1 SNHLY, CDR2 FYNNEI. V lost 2 bases to trimming and J lost 2 bases; unmatched junction nucleotides: 6. The CDR3 sequence: CASSETGTAPYEQYF. The CDR3 DNA reads as TGTGCCAGCAGTGAAACCGGGACAGCCCCCTACGAGCAGTACTTC. Full variable domain (outside the CDR3, taken from reference TRBV2 and TRBJ2-7): EPEVTQTPSHQVTQMGQEVILRCVPISNHLYFYWYRQILGQKVEFLVSFYNNEISEKSEIFDDQFSVERPDGSNFTLKIRSTKLEDSAMYFCASSETGTAPYEQYFGPGTRLTVT.

This sequence joins TRBV6-4 and TRBJ2-6; D uncertain. Germline V gene sequence: CDR1 MRHNA, CDR2 SNTAGT. The V end was cut by 6 bases, the J end by 0 bases, with 6 bases between. The CDR3 is 14 amino acids. The CDR3 here is CASSQDSGANVLTF. The DNA for the CDR3 is TGTGCCAGCAGCCAGGACTCTGGGGCCAACGTCCTGACTTTC.

The chain uses TRBV29-1 and TRBJ1-1; D is undetermined. Germline V CDR1 and CDR2: SQVTM, ANQGSEA. Trimming removed 7 bases at V and 6 bases at J, with 15 bases between. The CDR3 covers 12 residues. CDR3 coding DNA: TGCAGCGGCAGGAGGCAGGACTCTGAAGCTTTCTTT. It is translated as CSGRRQDSEAFF.

This clone has a handful of counts. The genes are TRBV29-1 and TRBJ1-1; D perhaps matches TRBD1 (6 bases). Deletions cut 0 bases from V and 0 bases from J, with 23 bases between. The CDR3 totals 19 residues. CDR1 and CDR2 (germline): SQVTM, ANQGSEA. The DNA of the CDR3 is TGCAGCGTTGAAGACCATTTCAGTCGGACAGCGGACATGAACACTGAAGCTTTCTTT. Its protein is CSVEDHFSRTADMNTEAFF.

This chain links TRBV2 with TRBJ1-5, with 11 nucleotides matching TRBD1. The CDR3 totals 15 residues. The trim removed 3 bases at V and 6 bases at J, leaving 4 bases unmatched. The germline V gene encodes CDR1 SNHLY and CDR2 FYNNEI. The CDR3 nucleotides read TGTGCCAGCAGTGAGAGGACAGGGGGCGGTCAGCCCCAGCATTTT. Protein product: CASSERTGGGQPQHF.

DNA for the CDR3: TGTGCCAGCAGCCCACAGAGATCCTATGGCTACACCTTC. This gives the protein CASSPQRSYGYTF. V gene TRBV12-3 or TRBV12-4 combines with J gene TRBJ1-2, with D hard to call. Trimming took 6 bases from V and 4 from J, leaving 12 bases between them. CDR3 size: 13 residues.

The chain combines TRBV11-2 with TRBJ1-2; D perhaps matches TRBD1 (6 bases). This CDR3 is 12 amino acids long. The V end lost 4 bases, the J end lost 7 bases, and 10 bases lay between the germline ends. Germline assignment: CDR1 SGHAT and CDR2 FQNNGV. Here the CDR3 DNA reads TGTGCCAGCAGCTCAAACAGGGCTGGCTACACCTTC. Residues: CASSSNRAGYTF. Full variable domain (rest looked up from reference TRBV11-2 and TRBJ1-2): EAGVAQSPRYKIIEKRQSVAFWCNPISGHATLYWYQQILGQGPKLLIQFQNNGVVDDSQLPKDRFSAERLKGVDSTLKIQPAKLEDSAVYLCASSSNRAGYTFGSGTRLTVV.

The chain joins TRBV25-1 to TRBJ1-1; D might be TRBD1 (6 bases). V was clipped by 3 bases and J by 5 bases, with 16 bases between them. CDR1 is MGHDK, CDR2 SYGVNS, per germline. The CDR3 sequence is 15 residues long. For the CDR3, the DNA is TGTGCCAGCAGTGACACGGGACACTCGGGGACTGAAGCTTTCTTT. Amino acids: CASSDTGHSGTEAFF.

The chain employs TRBV2 and TRBJ1-5; D remains ambiguous. CDR3 length equals 15 residues. Trimming pared 8 bases from V and 3 bases from J, leaving 17 bases between. Germline CDR1 reads SNHLY; CDR2 reads FYNNEI. CDR3 region: CASSWARKNNQPQHF. DNA for the CDR3: TGTGCCAGCTCATGGGCAAGAAAAAACAATCAGCCCCAGCATTTT.

V usage is TRBV25-1 and J usage is TRBJ1-1; D might be TRBD1 (5 bases). This CDR3 is built from 14 residues. Trimming removed 3 bases from V and 2 bases from J, with 10 bases in between. Germline assignment: CDR1 MGHDK and CDR2 SYGVNS. The DNA of the CDR3 is TGTGCCAGCAGTGATGTGGGACTTAACACTGAAGCTTTCTTT. Translated: CASSDVGLNTEAFF.

The rearrangement links TRBV6-5 to TRBJ1-4, with 10 bases lining up with TRBD1. The ends lost 4 bases at V and 5 bases at J; junction bases unmatched: 1. Looked up from germline, CDR1 is MNHEY and CDR2 is SVGAGI. The CDR3 covers 14 residues. CDR3 amino acids: CASSWTGGNEKLFF. Written as DNA, the CDR3 is TGTGCCAGCAGTTGGACAGGGGGAAATGAAAAACTGTTTTTT.

The rearrangement joins TRBV6-5 to TRBJ2-7; TRBD2 matches at 8 bases. There are 14 residues in the CDR3. After removal of 5 bases from V and 4 bases from J, the junction contained 7 bases not matched to a gene. Looked up from germline, CDR1 is MNHEY and CDR2 is SVGAGI. Here the CDR3 DNA reads TGTGCCAGCAGTAGCGGGAGTCCGGAGTACGAGCAGTACTTC. This codes for CASSSGSPEYEQYF.

The rearrangement links TRBV30 to TRBJ2-5, with D uncertain. This CDR3 is built from 13 residues. Trimming stripped 0 bases from V and 2 bases from J, with 7 bases between. The germline V gene encodes CDR1 GTSNPN and CDR2 SVGIG (reference sequence). CDR3: CAWSVFRQETQYF. The CDR3 nucleotides are TGTGCCTGGAGTGTATTCAGGCAAGAGACCCAGTACTTC. Combining the CDR3 with reference TRBV30 and TRBJ2-5 gives the whole variable domain SQTIHQWPATLVQPVGSPLSLECTVEGTSNPNLYWYRQAAGRGLQLLFYSVGIGQISSEVPQNLSASRPQDRQFILSSKKLLLSDSGFYLCAWSVFRQETQYFGPGTRLLVL.

This chain connects TRBV29-1 to TRBJ2-1, with D hard to call. Germline CDR1 and CDR2: SQVTM and ANQGSEA. Trimming stripped 5 bases from V and 3 bases from J, with 14 bases between. This CDR3 is built from 14 residues. CDR3 bases: TGCAGCGTTATCCACGTCCAGGACTACAATGAGCAGTTCTTC. Encoded protein: CSVIHVQDYNEQFF.

This clone was picked up one time. The chain has TRBV5-1 and TRBJ2-3; the match to TRBD1 covers 10 bases. The CDR3 loop spans 15 amino acids. Germline V gene lookup returns CDR1 SGHRS and CDR2 YFSETQ. V shed 4 bases and J 2 bases; nucleotides not matched to a gene: 4. CDR3 protein: CASSAGQGPTDTQYF. In nucleotides, the CDR3 is TGCGCCAGCAGCGCGGGACAGGGGCCCACAGATACGCAGTATTTT.

The J gene is TRBJ1-6, the V gene TRBV5-6; 9 nucleotides agree with TRBD1. The CDR3 totals 15 residues. With 3 bases clipped from V and 7 bases from J, the junction kept 5 bases outside the gene matches. CDR1 is SGHDT, CDR2 YYEEEE, per germline. The CDR3 sequence: CASSWGQGGNSPLHF. In DNA, the CDR3 is TGTGCCAGCAGCTGGGGACAGGGTGGCAATTCACCCCTCCACTTT.

This chain uses TRBV6-5 with TRBJ1-1; D uncertain. This CDR3 spans 13 amino acids. With 3 bases removed from V and 4 bases from J, the gap between germline ends came to 9 bases. Germline V gene data show CDR1 as MNHEY and CDR2 as SVGAGI. CDR3 residues: CASSYTRFTEAFF. As DNA, the CDR3 is TGTGCCAGCAGTTATACCAGATTCACTGAAGCTTTCTTT.

This chain joins TRBV11-2 and TRBJ2-7, with D maybe TRBD1 (6 bases). Germline assignment: CDR1 SGHAT and CDR2 FQNNGV. The CDR3 consists of 16 residues. V was trimmed by 6 bases and J by 3 bases, leaving 21 bases between them. The CDR3: CASSSSTGILLYEQYF. The CDR3 DNA sequence: TGTGCCAGCAGTTCTTCAACAGGGATCTTACTCTACGAGCAGTACTTC.

This chain's CDR3 is CASSRGGRESRNEQFF. Here the CDR3 DNA reads TGTGCCAGTAGTAGGGGCGGTCGGGAGTCGAGGAATGAGCAGTTCTTC. The chain couples TRBV19 to TRBJ2-1, with D possibly being TRBD2 (6 bases). This CDR3 is 16 amino acids long. The V gene's germline CDR1 is LNHDA and CDR2 SQIVND (reference sequence). Trimming took 4 bases from V and 7 from J, leaving 20 bases between them.